The 8 T cell receptor beta chains listed next were all sequenced from one sample in a study of blood T cell repertoires in COVID-19. Sequencing used immunoSEQ multiplex PCR; TCRdb keeps in-frame clones, though not all of them. Among about 180,000 clones, approximately 85% were seen once, and the ten largest hold roughly 3%. Sequencing was done on a sample of peripheral blood. The receptor source for this set is a man aged 60 to 69 with acute or convalescent COVID-19.

CDR3 DNA: TGTGCCAGCAGCGTAGTAAGCCGGGGCACCGGGGAGCTGTTTTTT. Its protein is CASSVVSRGTGELFF. This chain uses TRBV9 with TRBJ2-2; D might be TRBD2 (5 bases). In germline, CDR1 is SGDLS, CDR2 YYNGEE. The CDR3 runs to 15 residues. V gave up 0 bases and J gave up 4 bases, with 10 bases separating them.

This rearrangement joins TRBV5-6 to TRBJ2-2, with D possibly being TRBD1 (6 bases). Germline V gene sequence: CDR1 SGHDT, CDR2 YYEEEE. Trimming left V 2 bases short and J 6 bases short, with 14 bases between. CDR3 length: 15 amino acids. The chain's CDR3 is CASSFDARGAGELFF. The CDR3 nucleotides are TGTGCCAGCAGCTTCGACGCCAGGGGTGCCGGGGAGCTGTTTTTT.

This clone turned up a few times. V is TRBV2 and J is TRBJ2-5; 7 positions agree with TRBD1. CDR1 and CDR2 from the germline V gene are SNHLY and FYNNEI. This CDR3 comprises 15 residues. The V segment lost 5 bases and the J segment 4 bases; nucleotides outside the gene matches: 10. The CDR3 here is CASSPTGLSGETQYF. The CDR3 coding sequence is TGTGCCAGCAGTCCGACAGGGCTTTCAGGAGAGACCCAGTACTTC.

The rearrangement links TRBV9 to TRBJ2-4, with D possibly matching TRBD1 (5 bases). Germline CDR1 SGDLS, CDR2 YYNGEE. V lost 0 bases to trimming and J lost 0 bases, with 13 bases between them. The CDR3 sequence is 17 residues long. This CDR3 reads CASSVEPGQLAKNIQYF. In DNA, the CDR3 is TGTGCCAGCAGCGTAGAACCAGGACAACTAGCCAAAAACATTCAGTACTTC.

This CDR3 reads CASSLRDRNYGYTF. CDR3 in DNA: TGCGCCAGCAGCCTCCGCGACAGGAACTATGGCTACACCTTC. This chain joins TRBV4-1 and TRBJ1-2; perhaps TRBD1 as D (6 bases). Germline V gene data show CDR1 as MGHRA and CDR2 as YSYEKL. The CDR3 has 14 amino acids. The ends were cut back, 4 bases at V and 2 bases at J, with 11 bases in the middle.

This clone occurred a few times. Relative to the germline gene, one junction end is altered; a read error may explain this. The chain carries TRBV6-6 and TRBJ2-5; D might be TRBD2 (7 bases). The CDR3 sequence is 12 residues long. CDR1 and CDR2 (germline): MNHNY, SVGAGI (reference sequence). The CDR3 here is CASSSGGPMIHF. CDR3 nucleotides: TGTGCCAGCAGTTCGGGGGGCCCCATGATCCACTTC.

The gene calls are TRBV28 and TRBJ1-1; D gene ambiguous. Germline assignment: CDR1 MDHEN and CDR2 SYDVKM. This CDR3 region has 13 residues. Deletions cut 7 bases from V and 4 bases from J, with 13 bases between. CDR3 coding DNA: TGTGCCAGCATGAGTTTGGAGGGCACTGAAGCTTTCTTT. Residues: CASMSLEGTEAFF.

The chain employs TRBV25-1 and TRBJ2-7; possible D gene TRBD2, 6 bases. The CDR3 is 15 residues long. The germline gives CDR1 MGHDK, CDR2 SYGVNS. Trimming took off 4 bases at V and 0 bases at J, with 13 bases between the two ends. The CDR3 DNA is TGTGCCAGCAGTGGGGCCGGGACTCTCTCCTACGAGCAGTACTTC. Translation gives CASSGAGTLSYEQYF.